This entry lists 13 T cell receptor beta chains sequenced from one sample in a study of CD8 T cells in ankylosing spondylitis. TCRdb analysed the 5' RACE reads with MiXCR anew, one entry per CDR3 protein. The sample shows 200,000 to 250,000 distinct CDR3 sequences, around 24% of them seen only once. Input material: blood, either unsorted or a sorted T cell fraction (not recorded which). These receptors came from a male donor with ankylosing spondylitis or in good health (not recorded which).

This sequence joins TRBV29-1 and TRBJ2-5; D call uncertain. The CDR3 spans 13 residues. V shed 8 bases and J shed 5 bases, with 18 bases lying between them. CDR1 is SQVTM and CDR2 is ANQGSEA in the germline V gene. CDR3 amino acids: CSFSLRSFETQYF. The CDR3 bases are TGCAGCTTTTCCCTCAGGTCATTTGAGACCCAGTACTTC.

The chain joins TRBV20-1 to TRBJ1-5, with 9 bases that match TRBD1. V shed 6 bases, J shed 5 bases, and the junction held 2 bases outside the gene matches. Germline CDR1 is DFQATT and CDR2 is SNEGSKA (reference sequence). The CDR3 has 12 amino acids. CDR3 in amino acids: CSAWDRDQPQHF. In DNA form, the CDR3 reads TGCAGTGCCTGGGACAGGGATCAGCCCCAGCATTTT.

This clonotype was observed a handful of times. The chain joins TRBV7-2 to TRBJ1-3; no definite D call. Trimming took 4 bases from V and 4 from J, leaving 20 bases between them. The germline CDR1 and CDR2 sequences are SGHTA and FQGNSA. CDR3 length: 17 amino acids. Here the CDR3 reads CASSSFQRSTTGNTIYF. The CDR3 nucleotides are TGTGCCAGCAGCTCGTTCCAACGGTCTACAACGGGAAACACCATATATTTT.

The chain couples TRBV20-1 to TRBJ1-1; perhaps TRBD1 as D (5 bases). This CDR3 comprises 14 residues. V was shortened by 2 bases and J by 3 bases, with 13 bases between the two germline ends. Germline loops: CDR1 DFQATT, CDR2 SNEGSKA (reference sequence). The chain's CDR3 is CSARQGLMYTEAFF. The CDR3 DNA reads TGCAGTGCTAGACAGGGACTGATGTACACTGAAGCTTTCTTT.

The sample holds many counts of this clonotype. V and J are TRBV10-3 and TRBJ2-1; TRBD2 might be the D (5 bases). The length of the CDR3 is 15 residues. The V end was cut by 4 bases, the J end by 5 bases, with 15 bases between. From germline, CDR1 is ENHRY and CDR2 SYGVKD. The CDR3 DNA sequence: TGTGCCATCAGTGCATACCCGGGGAGCGACAATGAGCAGTTCTTC. As protein: CAISAYPGSDNEQFF.

With regard to this clonotype: This may arise from a read error, as a much more abundant clone is one base away. This CDR3 is missing its conserved last phenylalanine or tryptophan, likely due to a read error. The chain is built from TRBV12-3 or TRBV12-4 and TRBJ2-5, with 8 nucleotides matching TRBD2. The CDR3 extends over 13 amino acids. V lost 3 bases and J lost 3; bases outside the gene matches: 0. CDR3 residues: CASSFGGEETQYY. The CDR3, as DNA: TGTGCCAGCAGTTTCGGGGGGGAAGAGACCCAGTACTAC.

The chain has TRBV10-3 and TRBJ1-1; D is perhaps TRBD1 (6 bases). Between the trimmed V and J ends, which lost 6 bases and 1 base, there was a span of 18 bases. The CDR3 consists of 16 residues. Germline V CDR1 and CDR2: ENHRY, SYGVKD. As DNA, the CDR3 is TGTGCCATCAGGACCCTCGGGGGGCAGGAGAACACTGAAGCTTTCTTT. Its translation: CAIRTLGGQENTEAFF.

This clonotype occurred many times. The chain joins TRBV20-1 to TRBJ2-5; TRBD1 matches at 10 bases. The V gene end was trimmed by 5 bases and the J gene end by 4 bases; junction bases not matched to a gene: 7. The CDR3 runs 14 residues. Germline values: CDR1 DFQATT, CDR2 SNEGSKA (reference sequence). The CDR3 loop reads CSAPGTGVRETQYF. CDR3 DNA: TGCAGTGCTCCAGGGACAGGGGTTCGAGAGACCCAGTACTTC.

The chain recombines TRBV20-1 with TRBJ2-3; D not resolved. Germline CDR1 reads DFQATT; CDR2 reads SNEGSKA (reference sequence). The CDR3 sequence is 12 residues long. Trimming shortened V by 6 bases and J by 6 bases, and 13 bases separated the two germline ends. DNA of the CDR3: TGCAGTGCGCCGACAAGGATCGATACGCAGTATTTT. Translation gives CSAPTRIDTQYF.

The chain employs TRBV13 and TRBJ2-1, with TRBD2 identical over 7 bases. The trim removed 5 bases at V and 7 bases at J, leaving 8 bases unmatched. CDR1 and CDR2 from the germline V gene are PRHDT and FYEKMQ (reference sequence). This CDR3 is built from 14 residues. CDR3 DNA sequence: TGTGCCAGCAGCCGACTACTAGCGAGGAATGAGCAGTTCTTC. Translating gives CASSRLLARNEQFF.

At least ten counts were recorded for this clonotype. CDR3 protein: CASSLEDRTNYGYTF. Here the CDR3 DNA reads TGTGCCAGCAGCTTAGAGGACAGGACCAACTATGGCTACACCTTC. This chain uses TRBV7-8 with TRBJ1-2; 7 positions match TRBD1. The trim removed 1 base at V and 2 bases at J, leaving 4 bases unmatched. Germline assignment: CDR1 SGHVS and CDR2 FQNEAQ. The CDR3 totals 15 residues.

The chain couples TRBV4-3 to TRBJ2-7; D is possibly TRBD1 (6 bases). V was clipped by 4 bases and J by 0 bases, with 13 bases between them. The germline V gene encodes CDR1 LGHNA and CDR2 YSLEER. The CDR3 covers 15 residues. CDR3 nucleotides: TGCGCCAGCAGCCTACAAAAGGACAGCTCCTACGAGCAGTACTTC. Its translation: CASSLQKDSSYEQYF.

This clonotype has at least ten counts. This chain connects TRBV12-3 or TRBV12-4 to TRBJ2-4; 10 positions match TRBD2. V shed 6 bases and J 8 bases; nucleotides not matched to a gene: 7. The CDR3 contains 14 residues. DNA for the CDR3: TGTGCCAGCAGACCTAGCGGGAGTTTATACATTCAGTACTTC. Translation gives CASRPSGSLYIQYF.